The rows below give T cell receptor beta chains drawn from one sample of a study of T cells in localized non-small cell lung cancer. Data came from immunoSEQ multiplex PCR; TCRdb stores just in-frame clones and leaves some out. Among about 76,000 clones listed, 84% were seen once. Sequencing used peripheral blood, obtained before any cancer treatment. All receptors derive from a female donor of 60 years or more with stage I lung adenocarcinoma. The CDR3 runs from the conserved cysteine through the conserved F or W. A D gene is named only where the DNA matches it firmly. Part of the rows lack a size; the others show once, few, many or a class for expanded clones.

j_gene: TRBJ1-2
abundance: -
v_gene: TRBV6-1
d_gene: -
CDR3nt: TGTGCCAGCAGTGGTATAGGGGCGGACTATGGCTACACCTTC
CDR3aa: CASSGIGADYGYTF

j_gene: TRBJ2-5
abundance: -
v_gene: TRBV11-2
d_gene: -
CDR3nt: TGTGCCAGCAGCCAGGGCCCTCAAGAGACCCAGTACTTC
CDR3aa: CASSQGPQETQYF

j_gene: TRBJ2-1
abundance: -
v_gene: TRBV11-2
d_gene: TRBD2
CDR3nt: TGTGCCAGCAGCTCATCCGGGACTAGCGGCGAGCAGTTCTTC
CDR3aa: CASSSSGTSGEQFF

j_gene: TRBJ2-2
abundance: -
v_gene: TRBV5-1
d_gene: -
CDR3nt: TGCGCCAGCAGCTGGGACCTAGGCGGGGAGCTGTTTTTT
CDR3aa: CASSWDLGGELFF

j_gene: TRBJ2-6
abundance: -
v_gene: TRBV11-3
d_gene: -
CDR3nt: TGTGCCAGCAGCGAACAGAGCTCTGGGGCCAACGTCCTGACTTTC
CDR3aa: CASSEQSSGANVLTF

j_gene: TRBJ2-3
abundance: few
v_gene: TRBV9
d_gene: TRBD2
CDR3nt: TGTGCCAGCAGCGTAGGGGCCAGCGGGAAGGATACGCAGTATTTT
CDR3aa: CASSVGASGKDTQYF

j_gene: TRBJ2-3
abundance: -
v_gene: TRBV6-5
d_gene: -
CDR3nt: TGTGCCAGCAGTTACTCCCGGGGGCGGGGGGATACGCAGTATTTT
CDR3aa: CASSYSRGRGDTQYF

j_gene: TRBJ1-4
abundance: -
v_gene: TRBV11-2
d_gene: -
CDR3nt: TGTGCCAGCAGCTTAGTTGGGGGAAGGGCTGAAAAACTGTTTTTT
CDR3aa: CASSLVGGRAEKLFF

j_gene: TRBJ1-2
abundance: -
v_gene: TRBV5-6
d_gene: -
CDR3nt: TGTGCCAGCAGCTTAACCGCCACAGCCCCTAGGGGCTACACCTTC
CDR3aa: CASSLTATAPRGYTF

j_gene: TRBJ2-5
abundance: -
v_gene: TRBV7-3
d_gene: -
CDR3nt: TGTGCCAGCAGCTTAAGTCCAGGGCGGCAAGAGACCCAGTACTTC
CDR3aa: CASSLSPGRQETQYF

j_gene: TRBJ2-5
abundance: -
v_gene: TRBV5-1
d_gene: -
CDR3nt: TGCGCCAGCAGCTCAGACCCAGAAAGCGCAACCCAGTACTTC
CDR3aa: CASSSDPESATQYF

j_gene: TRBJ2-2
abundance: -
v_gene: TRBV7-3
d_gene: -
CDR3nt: TGTGCCAGCAGCCTCACAGGCGGGCATAAGTCCGGGGAGCTGTTTTTT
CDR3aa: CASSLTGGHKSGELFF

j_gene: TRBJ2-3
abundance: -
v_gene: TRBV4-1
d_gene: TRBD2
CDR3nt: TGCGCCAGCAGCCAAGTATGGACTAGAGCAGATACGCAGTATTTT
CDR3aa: CASSQVWTRADTQYF

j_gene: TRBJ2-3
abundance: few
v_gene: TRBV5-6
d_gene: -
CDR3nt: TGTGCCAGCAGCTATCGTGGGGGGGCTTTCACAGATACGCAGTATTTT
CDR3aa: CASSYRGGAFTDTQYF

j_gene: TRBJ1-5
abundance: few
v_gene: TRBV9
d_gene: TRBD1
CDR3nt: TGTGCCAGCAGCGTAGCAGGGGGAATCAATCAGCCCCAGCATTTT
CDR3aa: CASSVAGGINQPQHF

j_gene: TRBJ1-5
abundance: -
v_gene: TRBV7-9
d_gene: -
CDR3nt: TGTGCCAGCAGCTTAGGTTCACATAGCAATCAGCCCCAGCATTTT
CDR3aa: CASSLGSHSNQPQHF

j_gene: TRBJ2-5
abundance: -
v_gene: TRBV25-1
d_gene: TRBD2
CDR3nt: TGTGCCAGCAGTGATGCGGGGGGGCCGGGAGAGACCCAGTACTTC
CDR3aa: CASSDAGGPGETQYF

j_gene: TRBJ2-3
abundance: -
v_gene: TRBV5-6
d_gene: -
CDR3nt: TGTGCCAGCAGACAGTCCCAGGGCCGACCAGATACGCAGTATTTT
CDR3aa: CASRQSQGRPDTQYF

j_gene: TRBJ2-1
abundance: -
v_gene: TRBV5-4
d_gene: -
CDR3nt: TGTGCCAGCAGCTTTCACAATGAGCAGTTCTTC
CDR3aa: CASSFHNEQFF

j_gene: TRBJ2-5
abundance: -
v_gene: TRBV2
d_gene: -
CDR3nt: TGTGCCAGCAGTCGGAACCAAGAGACCCAGTACTTC
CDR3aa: CASSRNQETQYF

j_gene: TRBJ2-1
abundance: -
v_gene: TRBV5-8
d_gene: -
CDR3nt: TGTGCCAGCAGCTTTATGGAGAGGGAGCAGTTCTTC
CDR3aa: CASSFMEREQFF

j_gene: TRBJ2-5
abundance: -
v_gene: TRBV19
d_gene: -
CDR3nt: TGTGCCAGTAGTGGTTCAAAAACTGGGTTGGGGGAGACCCAGTACTTC
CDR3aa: CASSGSKTGLGETQYF

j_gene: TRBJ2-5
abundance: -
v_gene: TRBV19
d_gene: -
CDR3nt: TGTGCCAGTAGTATGGGGCATCGAGAGACCCAGTACTTC
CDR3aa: CASSMGHRETQYF

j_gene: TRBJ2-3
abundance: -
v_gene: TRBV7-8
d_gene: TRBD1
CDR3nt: TGTGCCAGCAGCAAGACGGACAGGGGGGCCACAGATACGCAGTATTTT
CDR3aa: CASSKTDRGATDTQYF

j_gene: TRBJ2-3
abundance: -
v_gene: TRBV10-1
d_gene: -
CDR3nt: TGCGCCAGCAGTGACGGGGGTGGCACAGATACGCAGTATTTT
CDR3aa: CASSDGGGTDTQYF

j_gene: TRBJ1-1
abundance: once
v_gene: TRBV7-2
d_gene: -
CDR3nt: TGTGCCAGCAGTCACGATGGGGAGGACACTGAAGCTTTCTTT
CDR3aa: CASSHDGEDTEAFF

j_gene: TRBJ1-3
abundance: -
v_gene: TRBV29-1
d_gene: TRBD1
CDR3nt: TGCAGCGTTGGAGTAGACAGGGCCGGAAACACCATATATTTT
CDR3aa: CSVGVDRAGNTIYF

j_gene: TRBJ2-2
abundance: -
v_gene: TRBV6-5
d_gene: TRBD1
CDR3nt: TGTGCCAGCAGCCGGGACAGAGGTTACACCGGGAAGCTGTTTTTT
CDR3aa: CASSRDRGYTGKLFF

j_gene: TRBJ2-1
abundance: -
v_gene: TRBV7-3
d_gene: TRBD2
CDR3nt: TGTGCCAGCAGCTTAACCAGGACTAGCGGGGTGGGTGAGCAGTTCTTC
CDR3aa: CASSLTRTSGVGEQFF

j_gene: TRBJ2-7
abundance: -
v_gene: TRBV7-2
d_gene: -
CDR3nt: TGTGCCAGCAGCTTAGTCTTAACAGGCGGCGAGCAGTACTTC
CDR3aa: CASSLVLTGGEQYF

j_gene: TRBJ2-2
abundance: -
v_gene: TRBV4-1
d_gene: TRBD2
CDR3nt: TGCGCCAGCAGCTTAGCGGGGAGGCCCAGCACCGGGGAGCTGTTTTTT
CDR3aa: CASSLAGRPSTGELFF

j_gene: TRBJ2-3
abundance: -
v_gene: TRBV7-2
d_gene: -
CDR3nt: TGTGCCAGCAGCTTCAGCCTCACAGATACGCAGTATTTT
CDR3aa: CASSFSLTDTQYF

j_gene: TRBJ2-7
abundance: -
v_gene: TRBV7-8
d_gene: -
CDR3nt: TGTGCCAGCAGCTTAGGAGGAGGCTCGGAGCAGTACTTC
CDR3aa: CASSLGGGSEQYF

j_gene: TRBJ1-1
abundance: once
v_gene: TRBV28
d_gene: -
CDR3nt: TGTGCCAGCAGTCTCTACAGGGCAATGAACACTGAAGCTTTCTTT
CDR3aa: CASSLYRAMNTEAFF

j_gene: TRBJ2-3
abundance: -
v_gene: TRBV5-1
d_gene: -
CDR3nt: TGCGCCAGCAGCTTGGGCAGGGAGATAGATACGCAGTATTTT
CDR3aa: CASSLGREIDTQYF

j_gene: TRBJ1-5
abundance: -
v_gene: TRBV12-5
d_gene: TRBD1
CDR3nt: TGTGCTAGTGGTTATGGGACAGGGTCGAATCAGCCCCAGCATTTT
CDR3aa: CASGYGTGSNQPQHF

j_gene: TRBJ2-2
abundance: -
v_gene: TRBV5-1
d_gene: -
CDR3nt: TGCGCCAGCGGGCTTGGGGGACTTTACACCGGGGAGCTGTTTTTT
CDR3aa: CASGLGGLYTGELFF

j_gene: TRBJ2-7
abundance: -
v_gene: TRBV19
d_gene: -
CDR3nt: TGTGCCAGTAGCTACGACATCTCCTACGAGCAGTACTTC
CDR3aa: CASSYDISYEQYF

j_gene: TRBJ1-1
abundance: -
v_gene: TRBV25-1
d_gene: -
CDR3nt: TGTGCCAGCAGTGAGTCCGCTAGAACTGAAGCTTTCTTT
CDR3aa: CASSESARTEAFF

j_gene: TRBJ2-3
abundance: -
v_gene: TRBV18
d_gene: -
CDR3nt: TGTGCCAGCTCACTCAGCGGGCGGCGGGGTACAGATACGCAGTATTTT
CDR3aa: CASSLSGRRGTDTQYF

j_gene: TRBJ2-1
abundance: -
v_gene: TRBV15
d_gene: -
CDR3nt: TGTGCCACCAGCAGAGATATGAGCAATGAGCAGTTCTTC
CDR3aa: CATSRDMSNEQFF

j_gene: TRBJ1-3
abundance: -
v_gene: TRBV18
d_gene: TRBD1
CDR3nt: TGTGCCAGCTCACCAAGGACAGGGGACGGAAACACCATATATTTT
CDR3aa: CASSPRTGDGNTIYF

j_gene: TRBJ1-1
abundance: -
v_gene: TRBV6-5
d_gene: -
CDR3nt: TGTGCCAGCAGTGCCGCTTACAGGGAGGCTGAAGCTTTCTTT
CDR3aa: CASSAAYREAEAFF

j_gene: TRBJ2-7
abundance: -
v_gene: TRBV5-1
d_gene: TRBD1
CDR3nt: TGCGCCAGCAGCCTGGGACAGAGCTCCTACGAGCAGTACTTC
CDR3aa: CASSLGQSSYEQYF

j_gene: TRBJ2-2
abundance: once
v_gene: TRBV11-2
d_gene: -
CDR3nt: TGTGCCAGCAGTGTCCGGACAGTTGGCACCGGGGAGCTGTTTTTT
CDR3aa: CASSVRTVGTGELFF

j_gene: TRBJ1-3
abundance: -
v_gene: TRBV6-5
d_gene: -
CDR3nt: TGTGCCAGCAGCATCCAGGGGCTTGGAAACACCATATATTTT
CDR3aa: CASSIQGLGNTIYF

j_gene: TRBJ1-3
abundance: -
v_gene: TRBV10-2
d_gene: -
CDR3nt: TGCGCCAGCAGTGTACGGGCCAGGGGCCGCCGGCTCTTATATTTT
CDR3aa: CASSVRARGRRLLYF

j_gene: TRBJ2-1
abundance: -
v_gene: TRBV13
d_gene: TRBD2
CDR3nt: TGTGCCAGCAGCTTAGGCCCCCGGGACTACTACAATGAGCAGTTCTTC
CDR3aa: CASSLGPRDYYNEQFF

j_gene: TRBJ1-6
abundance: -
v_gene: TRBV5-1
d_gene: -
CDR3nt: TGCGCCAGCAGCTTGGAGGCCAGGACGCCGACCTCACCCCTCCACTTT
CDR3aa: CASSLEARTPTSPLHF

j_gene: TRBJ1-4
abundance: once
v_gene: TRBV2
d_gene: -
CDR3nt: TGTGCCAGCACCCCGCGGGAGACAAGACGAGCAGAAAAACTGTTTTTT
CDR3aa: CASTPRETRRAEKLFF

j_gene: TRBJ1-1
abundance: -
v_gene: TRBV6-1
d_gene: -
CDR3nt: TGTGCCAGCAGTGATTGGAAATCGAACACTGAAGCTTTCTTT
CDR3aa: CASSDWKSNTEAFF

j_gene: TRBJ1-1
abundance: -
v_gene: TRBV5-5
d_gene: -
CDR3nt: TGTGCCAGCAGCTTGGGGCAGGGGAAGGCTGGAGCTTTCTTT
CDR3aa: CASSLGQGKAGAFF